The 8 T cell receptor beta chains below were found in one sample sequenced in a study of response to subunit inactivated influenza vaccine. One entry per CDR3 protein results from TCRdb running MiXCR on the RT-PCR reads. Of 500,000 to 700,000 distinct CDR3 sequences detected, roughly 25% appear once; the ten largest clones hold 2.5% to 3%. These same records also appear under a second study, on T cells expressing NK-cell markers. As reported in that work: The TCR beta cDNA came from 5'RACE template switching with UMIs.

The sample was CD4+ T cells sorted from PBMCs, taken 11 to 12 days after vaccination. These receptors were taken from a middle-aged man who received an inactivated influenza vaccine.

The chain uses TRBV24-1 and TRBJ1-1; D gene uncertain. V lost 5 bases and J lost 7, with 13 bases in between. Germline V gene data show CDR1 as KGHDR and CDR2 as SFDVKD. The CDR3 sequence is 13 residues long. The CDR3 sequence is CATSGGPGSEAFF. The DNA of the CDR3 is TGTGCCACCAGTGGCGGTCCGGGAAGTGAAGCTTTCTTT.

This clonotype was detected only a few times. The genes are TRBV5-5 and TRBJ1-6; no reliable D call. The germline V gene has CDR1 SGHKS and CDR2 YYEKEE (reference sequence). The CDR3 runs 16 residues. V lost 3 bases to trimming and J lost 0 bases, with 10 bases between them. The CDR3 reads CASSSMASSYNSPLHF. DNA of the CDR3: TGTGCCAGCAGCTCCATGGCAAGCTCCTATAATTCACCCCTCCACTTT.

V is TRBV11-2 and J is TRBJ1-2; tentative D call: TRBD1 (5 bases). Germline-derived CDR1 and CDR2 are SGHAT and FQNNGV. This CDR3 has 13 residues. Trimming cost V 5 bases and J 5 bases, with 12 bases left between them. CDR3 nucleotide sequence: TGTGCCAGCAGCATTGACAGCACTTATGGCTACACCTTC. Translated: CASSIDSTYGYTF.

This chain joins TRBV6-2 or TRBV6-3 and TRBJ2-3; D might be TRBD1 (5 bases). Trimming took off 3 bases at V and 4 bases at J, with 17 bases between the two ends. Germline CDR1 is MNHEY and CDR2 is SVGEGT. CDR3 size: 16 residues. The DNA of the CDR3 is TGTGCCAGCAGTTATATTTTAGGGGATAGTCCAGATACGCAGTATTTT. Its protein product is CASSYILGDSPDTQYF.

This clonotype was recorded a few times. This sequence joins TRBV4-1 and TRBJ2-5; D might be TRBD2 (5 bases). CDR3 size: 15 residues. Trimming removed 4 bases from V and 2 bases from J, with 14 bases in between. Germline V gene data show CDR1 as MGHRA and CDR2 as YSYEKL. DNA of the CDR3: TGCGCCAGCAGCCCGACACCGACTATTCAAGAGACCCAGTACTTC. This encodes CASSPTPTIQETQYF.

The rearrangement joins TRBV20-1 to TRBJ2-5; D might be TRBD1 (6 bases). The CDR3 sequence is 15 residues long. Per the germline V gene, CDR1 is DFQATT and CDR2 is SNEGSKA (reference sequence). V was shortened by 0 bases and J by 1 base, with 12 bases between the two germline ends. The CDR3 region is CSAREIRTAQETQYF. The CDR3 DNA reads TGCAGTGCTAGAGAGATTCGGACAGCCCAAGAGACCCAGTACTTC.

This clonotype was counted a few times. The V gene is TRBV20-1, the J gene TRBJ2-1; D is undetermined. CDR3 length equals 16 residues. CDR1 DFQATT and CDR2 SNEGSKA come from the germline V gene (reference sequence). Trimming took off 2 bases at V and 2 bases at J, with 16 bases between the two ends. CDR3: CSARFPVQATYNEQFF. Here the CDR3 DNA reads TGCAGTGCTAGATTCCCGGTTCAGGCTACCTACAATGAGCAGTTCTTC.

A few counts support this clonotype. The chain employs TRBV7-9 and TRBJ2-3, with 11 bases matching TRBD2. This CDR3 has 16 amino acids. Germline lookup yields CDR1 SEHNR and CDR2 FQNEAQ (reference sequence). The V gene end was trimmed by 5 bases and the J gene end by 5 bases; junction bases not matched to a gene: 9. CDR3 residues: CASSPRLAGTRDTQYF. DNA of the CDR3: TGTGCCAGCAGCCCTCGACTAGCGGGGACTCGAGATACGCAGTATTTT.